The rows below give T cell receptor beta chains drawn from one sample of a study of early T cells in non-severe SARS-CoV-2 infection. Using its own MiXCR run on the 5' RACE reads, TCRdb lists one record per CDR3 protein. The sample has more than 60,000 distinct CDR3 sequences, over 10% seen once. The sequences come from whole blood, collected at baseline. All receptors come from an adult who was a healthcare worker with PCR-confirmed SARS-CoV-2 infection or an uninfected control (not recorded which). Each CDR3 is given with its conserved first and last residue. D genes are given only for firm matches. Clone size is given for some rows only: seen once, a few or many times, or a class if the clone is expanded.

V gene	J gene	D gene	clone size	CDR3 protein	CDR3 DNA
TRBV2	TRBJ2-1	TRBD1	many	CASSTTGTASSDEQFF	TGTGCCAGCAGTACTACCGGGACAGCAAGTTCCGATGAGCAGTTCTTC
TRBV7-9	TRBJ2-2	NA	few	CASSLNSNTGELFF	TGTGCCAGCAGCTTAAACTCGAACACCGGGGAGCTGTTTTTT
TRBV7-2	TRBJ2-3	TRBD2	NA	CASTWAGGATDTQYF	TGTGCCAGCACCTGGGCGGGGGGTGCAACAGATACGCAGTATTTT
TRBV29-1	TRBJ2-3	NA	many	CSVPLGGGTSTDTQYF	TGCAGCGTGCCCTTAGGGGGTGGGACTAGCACAGATACGCAGTATTTT
TRBV4-3	TRBJ1-1	NA	few	CASSQDRGRYTEAFF	TGCGCCAGCAGCCAAGATAGGGGACGGTACACTGAAGCTTTCTTT
TRBV10-3	TRBJ2-7	TRBD2	NA	CAISGMLGLHSYEQYF	TGTGCCATCAGTGGGATGCTGGGACTACACTCCTACGAGCAGTACTTC
TRBV6-1	TRBJ1-5	NA	many	CASRGEFQDQPQHF	TGTGCCAGCAGAGGGGAGTTCCAGGATCAGCCCCAGCATTTT
TRBV18	TRBJ2-7	TRBD1	few	CASSPGQGSSYEQYF	TGTGCCAGCTCACCGGGACAGGGGAGCTCCTACGAGCAGTACTTC
TRBV28	TRBJ2-1	NA	few	CASSLTPSSYNEQFF	TGTGCCAGCAGTTTAACCCCGAGCTCCTACAATGAGCAGTTCTTC
TRBV12-3/TRBV12-4	TRBJ2-6	NA	NA	CASSFRLSGANVLTF	TGTGCCAGCAGTTTCAGGCTCTCTGGGGCCAACGTCCTGACTTTC
TRBV7-9	TRBJ1-6	TRBD1	many	CASSSRDRAISPLHF	TGTGCCAGCAGCTCCCGGGACAGGGCAATTTCACCCCTCCACTTT
TRBV7-2	TRBJ2-2	NA	NA	CASSLSFSNTGELFF	TGTGCCAGCAGCTTAAGTTTTTCGAACACCGGGGAGCTGTTTTTT
TRBV11-2	TRBJ2-7	NA	NA	CASSLAPGEQYF	TGTGCCAGCAGCTTAGCCCCGGGCGAGCAGTACTTC
TRBV6-1	TRBJ2-3	TRBD1	NA	CASSGRGISTDTQYF	TGTGCCAGCAGTGGCAGGGGGATCAGCACAGATACGCAGTATTTT
TRBV3-1	TRBJ2-5	NA	NA	CASKSVSHSQETQYF	TGTGCCAGCAAATCAGTATCTCATTCCCAAGAGACCCAGTACTTC
TRBV18	TRBJ1-2	TRBD1	NA	CASSQMGQRDGYTF	TGTGCCAGCTCACAAATGGGACAGCGAGATGGCTACACCTTC
TRBV2	TRBJ1-1	NA	few	CASRIRENTEAFF	TGTGCCAGTAGGATCAGGGAGAACACTGAAGCTTTCTTT
TRBV19	TRBJ1-2	NA	NA	CASSTHTNYGYTF	TGTGCCAGTAGTACACACACTAACTATGGCTACACCTTC
TRBV29-1	TRBJ1-1	NA	few	CSGTNTEAFF	TGCAGCGGAACGAACACTGAAGCTTTCTTT